The rows below give T cell receptor beta chains drawn from one sample of a study of shared clonotypes between healthy human individuals. The protocol was immunoSEQ multiplex PCR, while the TCRdb copy is restricted to in-frame clones and leaves out a portion. The sample yields some 2 million clones, less than 95% seen once. The sample taken for sequencing was naive CD8+ T cells sorted from blood. The origin of the receptors is a man younger than 30 in good health. Both conserved end residues are part of each CDR3. A D gene is named only where the DNA matches it firmly. Expanded clones get a size class; other rows say once, few or many, or leave the size out.

CDR3nt: TGCGCCAGCACCCCCCATAGCGGAATAACCTACAATGAGCAGTTCTTC
CDR3aa: CASTPHSGITYNEQFF
abundance: .
v_gene: TRBV10-2
d_gene: .
j_gene: TRBJ2-1

CDR3nt: TGTGCCAGTAGTTATCCGGGACAGTATGGCAAAAACATTCAGTACTTC
CDR3aa: CASSYPGQYGKNIQYF
abundance: .
v_gene: TRBV19
d_gene: TRBD1
j_gene: TRBJ2-4

CDR3nt: TGTGCCAGCAGCTTTGGGACAGGGGGTTACGAGCAGTACTTC
CDR3aa: CASSFGTGGYEQYF
abundance: once
v_gene: TRBV5-6
d_gene: TRBD1
j_gene: TRBJ2-7

CDR3nt: TGTGCCAGCAGTTACTCGACGTCGAGGAGCTCCTACGAGCAGTACTTC
CDR3aa: CASSYSTSRSSYEQYF
abundance: .
v_gene: TRBV6-6
d_gene: .
j_gene: TRBJ2-7

CDR3nt: TGTGCCAGCAGCCCGAGGGGGGTTAACCCCTACGAGCAGTACTTC
CDR3aa: CASSPRGVNPYEQYF
abundance: .
v_gene: TRBV9
d_gene: .
j_gene: TRBJ2-7

CDR3nt: TGTGCCAGCAGTGTCCAACAGGGACTAGCGGGGGGGCGGAACACAGATACGCAGTATTTT
CDR3aa: CASSVQQGLAGGRNTDTQYF
abundance: .
v_gene: TRBV2
d_gene: TRBD2
j_gene: TRBJ2-3

CDR3nt: TGTGCCAGCAGTTACGGGGACAGGTTTAACTATGGCTACACCTTC
CDR3aa: CASSYGDRFNYGYTF
abundance: .
v_gene: TRBV6-6
d_gene: TRBD1
j_gene: TRBJ1-2

CDR3nt: TGTGCCAGCAGCGGGGCAAGTAGTGTCGACGAGCAGTACTTC
CDR3aa: CASSGASSVDEQYF
abundance: once
v_gene: TRBV5-5
d_gene: .
j_gene: TRBJ2-7

CDR3nt: TGCAGCGTAATTGTTTCAAAGGGCTACACCTTC
CDR3aa: CSVIVSKGYTF
abundance: .
v_gene: TRBV29-1
d_gene: .
j_gene: TRBJ1-2

CDR3nt: TGTGCCAGCAGTTACGGGGGCTACTACGAGCAGTACTTC
CDR3aa: CASSYGGYYEQYF
abundance: .
v_gene: TRBV6-5
d_gene: .
j_gene: TRBJ2-7

CDR3nt: TGTGCCAGCAGCTCCGGACAGGGGACAGGGGATACGCAGTATTTT
CDR3aa: CASSSGQGTGDTQYF
abundance: .
v_gene: TRBV7-9
d_gene: TRBD1
j_gene: TRBJ2-3

CDR3nt: TGTGCCAGCAGCCCCGCGGGCCTGAACACTGAAGCTTTCTTT
CDR3aa: CASSPAGLNTEAFF
abundance: .
v_gene: TRBV5-8
d_gene: .
j_gene: TRBJ1-1

CDR3nt: TGTGCCAGTAGTATAGGCCAGCATCACTCCTACGAGCAGTACTTC
CDR3aa: CASSIGQHHSYEQYF
abundance: .
v_gene: TRBV19
d_gene: .
j_gene: TRBJ2-7

CDR3nt: TGTGCCAGTAGTACGGGGTCAGATACGCAGTATTTT
CDR3aa: CASSTGSDTQYF
abundance: .
v_gene: TRBV19
d_gene: .
j_gene: TRBJ2-3

CDR3nt: TGTGCCAGCAGCTTAGTCCTAGCGGGAGGGCAGTTCTTC
CDR3aa: CASSLVLAGGQFF
abundance: .
v_gene: TRBV11-2
d_gene: TRBD2
j_gene: TRBJ2-1

CDR3nt: TGCGCCAGCAGACAAACTCGACAGGCTAACTATGGCTACACCTTC
CDR3aa: CASRQTRQANYGYTF
abundance: .
v_gene: TRBV4-3
d_gene: .
j_gene: TRBJ1-2

CDR3nt: TGTGCCAGCAGTTACTTGACAGGGAACACTGAAGCTTTCTTT
CDR3aa: CASSYLTGNTEAFF
abundance: .
v_gene: TRBV6-5
d_gene: .
j_gene: TRBJ1-1

CDR3nt: TGTGCCAGCAGCCCCCTAGCGGGAGGGCCTACAAACTACGAGCAGTACTTC
CDR3aa: CASSPLAGGPTNYEQYF
abundance: .
v_gene: TRBV5-4
d_gene: TRBD2
j_gene: TRBJ2-7

CDR3nt: TGTGCCAGCAGCGTAGCCGGGATGGATGGCGAGCAGTACTTC
CDR3aa: CASSVAGMDGEQYF
abundance: once
v_gene: TRBV9
d_gene: .
j_gene: TRBJ2-7

CDR3nt: TGTGCCAGCGGCCCCAGCTCCTATAATTCACCCCTCCACTTT
CDR3aa: CASGPSSYNSPLHF
abundance: .
v_gene: TRBV6-5
d_gene: .
j_gene: TRBJ1-6

CDR3nt: TGCGCCAGCAGCCCGCAGACTAGCGGCGGTCAAGAGACCCAGTACTTC
CDR3aa: CASSPQTSGGQETQYF
abundance: .
v_gene: TRBV4-1
d_gene: TRBD2
j_gene: TRBJ2-5

CDR3nt: TGTGCCAGCAGCTTGGTTGCAGGGGTAGGAGAGACCCAGTACTTC
CDR3aa: CASSLVAGVGETQYF
abundance: .
v_gene: TRBV5-6
d_gene: .
j_gene: TRBJ2-5

CDR3nt: TGTGCCAGTAGTACCGTCCCGACAGGGGCGAACACCGGGGAGCTGTTTTTT
CDR3aa: CASSTVPTGANTGELFF
abundance: .
v_gene: TRBV19
d_gene: TRBD1
j_gene: TRBJ2-2

CDR3nt: TGCGCCAGCAGCCAAAGCCTTCACCTGAACACTGAAGCTTTCTTT
CDR3aa: CASSQSLHLNTEAFF
abundance: .
v_gene: TRBV4-1
d_gene: .
j_gene: TRBJ1-1

CDR3nt: TGTGCCAGCAGCGGTATTAGCGGTGTCACAGATACGCAGTATTTT
CDR3aa: CASSGISGVTDTQYF
abundance: .
v_gene: TRBV7-6
d_gene: .
j_gene: TRBJ2-3

CDR3nt: TGTGCCAGCAGCGGTCTCGGGACATCGCCTTTTAACTATGGCTACACCTTC
CDR3aa: CASSGLGTSPFNYGYTF
abundance: .
v_gene: TRBV9
d_gene: .
j_gene: TRBJ1-2

CDR3nt: TGCGCCAGCAGCCAAGACTTAACAGGGGATGGAAACACCATATATTTT
CDR3aa: CASSQDLTGDGNTIYF
abundance: .
v_gene: TRBV4-3
d_gene: TRBD1
j_gene: TRBJ1-3

CDR3nt: TGCAGCGTGTCAGGTTCTAGCACAGATACGCAGTATTTT
CDR3aa: CSVSGSSTDTQYF
abundance: .
v_gene: TRBV29-1
d_gene: .
j_gene: TRBJ2-3

CDR3nt: TGTGCCAGCAGCCTCGGACAGGGCGTACAGCCCCAGCATTTT
CDR3aa: CASSLGQGVQPQHF
abundance: once
v_gene: TRBV6-5
d_gene: TRBD1
j_gene: TRBJ1-5

CDR3nt: TGTGCCAGCAGCGTAGGCTCCGCCGGGGGGGCGGGGTACGAGCAGTACTTC
CDR3aa: CASSVGSAGGAGYEQYF
abundance: .
v_gene: TRBV9
d_gene: TRBD2
j_gene: TRBJ2-7

CDR3nt: TGTGCCAGCAGTGAATTGAAGAAGGGACAGGGATACAATGAGCAGTTCTTC
CDR3aa: CASSELKKGQGYNEQFF
abundance: .
v_gene: TRBV25-1
d_gene: TRBD1
j_gene: TRBJ2-1

CDR3nt: TGTGCTAGTGGTTTGCGCGTGTTGGTGGAAGGACCCTACGAGCAGTACTTC
CDR3aa: CASGLRVLVEGPYEQYF
abundance: .
v_gene: TRBV12-5
d_gene: .
j_gene: TRBJ2-7

CDR3nt: TGCGCCAGCAGCCAAGTCCTGGGGGTTCCCTACGAGCAGTACTTC
CDR3aa: CASSQVLGVPYEQYF
abundance: .
v_gene: TRBV4-3
d_gene: .
j_gene: TRBJ2-7

CDR3nt: TGTGCCAGCAGTGGGGACCAGGTGGGCCATGAGCAGTTCTTC
CDR3aa: CASSGDQVGHEQFF
abundance: .
v_gene: TRBV7-9
d_gene: .
j_gene: TRBJ2-1

CDR3nt: TGCGCCAGCAGCCACCCTGGGGCAGGGGTTAGCAATCAGCCCCAGCATTTT
CDR3aa: CASSHPGAGVSNQPQHF
abundance: .
v_gene: TRBV4-1
d_gene: .
j_gene: TRBJ1-5

CDR3nt: TGTGCCAGCAGTCCCTGGGACAGGGATTTTACTGAAGCTTTCTTT
CDR3aa: CASSPWDRDFTEAFF
abundance: .
v_gene: TRBV28
d_gene: TRBD1
j_gene: TRBJ1-1

CDR3nt: TGTGCCAGCAGCAGTAATCCGGGACTAGCGGATAACCAGTACTTC
CDR3aa: CASSSNPGLADNQYF
abundance: .
v_gene: TRBV7-2
d_gene: TRBD2
j_gene: TRBJ2-5

CDR3nt: TGTGCCAGCAGCCATCCCCGGGGGGCGATCAACACTGAAGCTTTCTTT
CDR3aa: CASSHPRGAINTEAFF
abundance: .
v_gene: TRBV9
d_gene: .
j_gene: TRBJ1-1

CDR3nt: TGTGCCAGCAGCTTGGCCCCCGGAATCGAAGCTTTCTTT
CDR3aa: CASSLAPGIEAFF
abundance: .
v_gene: TRBV5-6
d_gene: .
j_gene: TRBJ1-1

CDR3nt: TGTGCCAGCAGTTTAAGGGGTAGTAACTATGGCTACACCTTC
CDR3aa: CASSLRGSNYGYTF
abundance: .
v_gene: TRBV27
d_gene: .
j_gene: TRBJ1-2

CDR3nt: TGTGCCAGCAGCTTAGAGTTCTCCTACGAGCAGTACTTC
CDR3aa: CASSLEFSYEQYF
abundance: .
v_gene: TRBV11-2
d_gene: .
j_gene: TRBJ2-7

CDR3nt: TGCGCCAGCAGCGAAGGGACTAGCAGTAACCTTGAGCAGTTCTTC
CDR3aa: CASSEGTSSNLEQFF
abundance: .
v_gene: TRBV5-1
d_gene: TRBD2
j_gene: TRBJ2-1

CDR3nt: TGCGCCAGCAGCCAAGGGGACAGGGGGACTGAAGCTTTCTTT
CDR3aa: CASSQGDRGTEAFF
abundance: .
v_gene: TRBV4-1
d_gene: TRBD1
j_gene: TRBJ1-1

CDR3nt: TGTGCCAGTAGTATAGGCACCCTCTCTGGAAACACCATATATTTT
CDR3aa: CASSIGTLSGNTIYF
abundance: .
v_gene: TRBV19
d_gene: .
j_gene: TRBJ1-3

CDR3nt: TGCGCCAGCAGTGAGTCGGGTCAAGAGACCCAGTACTTC
CDR3aa: CASSESGQETQYF
abundance: .
v_gene: TRBV10-1
d_gene: .
j_gene: TRBJ2-5